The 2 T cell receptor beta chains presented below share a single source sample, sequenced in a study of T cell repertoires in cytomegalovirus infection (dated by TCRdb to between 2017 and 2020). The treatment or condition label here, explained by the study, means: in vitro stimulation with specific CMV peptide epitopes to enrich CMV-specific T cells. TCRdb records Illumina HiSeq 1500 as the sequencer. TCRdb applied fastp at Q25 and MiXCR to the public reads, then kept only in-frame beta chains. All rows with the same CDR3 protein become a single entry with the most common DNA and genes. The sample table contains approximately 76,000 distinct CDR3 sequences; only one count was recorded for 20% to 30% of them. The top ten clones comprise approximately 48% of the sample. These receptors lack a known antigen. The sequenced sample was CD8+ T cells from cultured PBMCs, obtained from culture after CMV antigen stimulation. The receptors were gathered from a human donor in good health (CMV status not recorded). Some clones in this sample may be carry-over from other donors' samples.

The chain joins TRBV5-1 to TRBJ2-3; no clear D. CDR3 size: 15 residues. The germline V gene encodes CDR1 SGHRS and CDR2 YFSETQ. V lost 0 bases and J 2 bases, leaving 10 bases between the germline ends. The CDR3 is CASSLEGHYTDTQYF. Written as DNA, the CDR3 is TGCGCCAGCAGCTTGGAGGGTCACTACACAGATACGCAGTATTTT.

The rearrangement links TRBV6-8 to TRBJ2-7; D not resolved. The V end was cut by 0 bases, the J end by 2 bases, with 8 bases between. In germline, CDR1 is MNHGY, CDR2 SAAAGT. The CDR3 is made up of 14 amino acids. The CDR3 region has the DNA TGTGCCAGCAGTTACTCGAACGTCCCCTACGAGCAGTACTTC. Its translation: CASSYSNVPYEQYF.